This paragraph covers one T cell receptor (beta chain) sequence. This entry belongs to a study of T cell responses to AZD1222 COVID-19 vaccine. Generated by immunoSEQ multiplex PCR, the TCRdb table keeps only in-frame clones and is missing some. This table has over 85,000 clones, roughly 92% appearing once. Germline CDR1 reads MNHEY; CDR2 reads SVGAGI. There are 10 residues in the CDR3. Trimming took 8 bases from V and 4 from J, leaving 5 bases between them. The sequence came from an adult who received the AZD1222 COVID-19 vaccine. Material: peripheral blood, obtained 28 days after the second AZD1222 dose. The rearrangement joins TRBV6-5 to TRBJ2-5; D ambiguous. CDR3 amino acids: CASEIETQYF. The CDR3, as DNA: TGTGCCAGCGAGATAGAGACCCAGTACTTC.